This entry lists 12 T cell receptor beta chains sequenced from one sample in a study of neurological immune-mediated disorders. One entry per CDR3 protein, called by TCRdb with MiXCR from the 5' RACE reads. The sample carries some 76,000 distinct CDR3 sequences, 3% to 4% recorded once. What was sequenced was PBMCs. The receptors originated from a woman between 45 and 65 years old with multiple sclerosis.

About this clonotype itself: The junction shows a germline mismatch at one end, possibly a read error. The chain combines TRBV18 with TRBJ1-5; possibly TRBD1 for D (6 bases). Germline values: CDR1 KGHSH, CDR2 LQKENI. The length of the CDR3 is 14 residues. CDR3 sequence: CASSPGQSNQHQHF. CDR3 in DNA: TGTGCCAGCTCACCCGGACAGAGCAATCAGCACCAGCATTTT.

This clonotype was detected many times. The CDR3 region is CASSNPQGIGGDTEAFF. The DNA of the CDR3 is TGTGCCAGTAGTAACCCCCAGGGTATAGGTGGGGACACTGAAGCTTTCTTT. This chain uses TRBV19 with TRBJ1-1; tentative D call: TRBD1 (5 bases). The V gene's germline CDR1 is LNHDA and CDR2 SQIVND (reference sequence). The V gene lost 4 bases and the J gene lost 3 bases, with 21 bases spanning the gap. The CDR3 consists of 17 residues.

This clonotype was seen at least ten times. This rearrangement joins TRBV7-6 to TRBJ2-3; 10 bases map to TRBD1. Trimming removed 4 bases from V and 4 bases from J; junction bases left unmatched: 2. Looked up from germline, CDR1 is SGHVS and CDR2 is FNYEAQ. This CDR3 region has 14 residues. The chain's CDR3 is CASSSGTGADTQYF. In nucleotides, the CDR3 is TGTGCCAGCAGCTCCGGGACAGGGGCAGATACGCAGTATTTT.

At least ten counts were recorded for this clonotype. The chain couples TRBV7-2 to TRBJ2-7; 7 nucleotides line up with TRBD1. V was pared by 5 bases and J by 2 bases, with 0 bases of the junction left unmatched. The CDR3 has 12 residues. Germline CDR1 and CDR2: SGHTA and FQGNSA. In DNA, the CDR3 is TGTGCCAGCAGCCAGGGGGCCTACGAGCAGTACTTC. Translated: CASSQGAYEQYF.

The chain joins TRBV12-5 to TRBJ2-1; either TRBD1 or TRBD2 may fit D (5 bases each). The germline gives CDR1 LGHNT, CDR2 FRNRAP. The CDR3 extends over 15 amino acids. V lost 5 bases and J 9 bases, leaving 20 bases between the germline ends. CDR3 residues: CASGHLGERYGEQFF. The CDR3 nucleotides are TGTGCTAGTGGTCACCTGGGGGAGAGGTACGGTGAGCAGTTCTTC.

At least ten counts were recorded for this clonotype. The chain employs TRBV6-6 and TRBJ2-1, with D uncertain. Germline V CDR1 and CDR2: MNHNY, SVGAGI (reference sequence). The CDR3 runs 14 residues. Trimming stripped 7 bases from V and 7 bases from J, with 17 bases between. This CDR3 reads CASILPGPSNEQFF. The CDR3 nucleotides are TGTGCCAGCATTTTACCCGGACCTTCTAATGAGCAGTTCTTC.

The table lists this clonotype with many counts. CDR3 DNA sequence: TGTGCCATCCGAGCGGGGGAGGGGACCGGGGAGCTGTTTTTT. Translating it yields CAIRAGEGTGELFF. The chain links TRBV10-3 to TRBJ2-2; 8 nucleotides align to TRBD2. The CDR3 has 14 amino acids. V was clipped by 8 bases and J by 5 bases; unmatched bases: 7. Looked up from germline, CDR1 is ENHRY and CDR2 is SYGVKD.

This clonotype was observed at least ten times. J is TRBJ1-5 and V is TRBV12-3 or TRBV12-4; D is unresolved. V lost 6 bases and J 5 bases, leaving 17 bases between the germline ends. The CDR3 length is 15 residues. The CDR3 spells CASSTADLRDQPQHF. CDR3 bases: TGTGCCAGCAGCACCGCGGACCTACGGGATCAGCCCCAGCATTTT.

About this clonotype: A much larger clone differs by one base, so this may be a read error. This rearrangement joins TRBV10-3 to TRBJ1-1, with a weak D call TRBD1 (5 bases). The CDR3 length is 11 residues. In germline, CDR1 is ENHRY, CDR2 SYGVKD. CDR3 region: CDIRDSNEAFF. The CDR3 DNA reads TGTGACATCAGAGACAGCAATGAAGCTTTCTTT.

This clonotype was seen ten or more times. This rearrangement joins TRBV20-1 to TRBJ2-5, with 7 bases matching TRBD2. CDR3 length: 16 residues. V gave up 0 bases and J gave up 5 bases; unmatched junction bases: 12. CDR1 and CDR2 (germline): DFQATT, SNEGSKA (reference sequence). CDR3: CSARDLSGGSWETQYF. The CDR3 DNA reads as TGCAGTGCTAGAGATCTAAGTGGCGGGAGCTGGGAGACCCAGTACTTC.

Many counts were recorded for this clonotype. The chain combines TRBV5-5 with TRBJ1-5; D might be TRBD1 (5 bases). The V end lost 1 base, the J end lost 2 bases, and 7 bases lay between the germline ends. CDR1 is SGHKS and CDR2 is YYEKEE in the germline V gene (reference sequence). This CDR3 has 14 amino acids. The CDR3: CASSLKQGNQPQHF. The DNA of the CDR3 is TGTGCCAGCAGCTTGAAACAGGGCAATCAGCCCCAGCATTTT. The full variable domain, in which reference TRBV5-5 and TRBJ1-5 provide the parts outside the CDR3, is DAGVTQSPTHLIKTRGQQVTLRCSPISGHKSVSWYQQVLGQGPQFIFQYYEKEERGRGNFPDRFSARQFPNYSSELNVNALLLGDSALYLCASSLKQGNQPQHFGDGTRLSIL.

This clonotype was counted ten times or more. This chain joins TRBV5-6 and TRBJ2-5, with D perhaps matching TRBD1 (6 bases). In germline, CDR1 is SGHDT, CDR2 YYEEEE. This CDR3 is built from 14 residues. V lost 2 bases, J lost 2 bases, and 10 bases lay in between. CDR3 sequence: CASSFPTGQETQYF. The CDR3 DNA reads TGTGCCAGCAGCTTCCCGACAGGTCAAGAGACCCAGTACTTC.